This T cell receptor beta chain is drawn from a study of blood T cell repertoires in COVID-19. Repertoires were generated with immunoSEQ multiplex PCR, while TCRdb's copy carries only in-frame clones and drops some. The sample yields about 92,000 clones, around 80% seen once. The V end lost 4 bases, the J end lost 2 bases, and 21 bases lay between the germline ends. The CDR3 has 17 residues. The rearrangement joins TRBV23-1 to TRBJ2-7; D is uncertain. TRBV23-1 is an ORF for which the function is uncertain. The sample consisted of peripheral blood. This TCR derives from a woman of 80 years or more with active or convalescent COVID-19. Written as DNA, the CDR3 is TGCGCCAGCAGTCCTTCTACCTTGAGTCGCGAAACCTACGAGCAGTACTTC. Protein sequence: CASSPSTLSRETYEQYF.